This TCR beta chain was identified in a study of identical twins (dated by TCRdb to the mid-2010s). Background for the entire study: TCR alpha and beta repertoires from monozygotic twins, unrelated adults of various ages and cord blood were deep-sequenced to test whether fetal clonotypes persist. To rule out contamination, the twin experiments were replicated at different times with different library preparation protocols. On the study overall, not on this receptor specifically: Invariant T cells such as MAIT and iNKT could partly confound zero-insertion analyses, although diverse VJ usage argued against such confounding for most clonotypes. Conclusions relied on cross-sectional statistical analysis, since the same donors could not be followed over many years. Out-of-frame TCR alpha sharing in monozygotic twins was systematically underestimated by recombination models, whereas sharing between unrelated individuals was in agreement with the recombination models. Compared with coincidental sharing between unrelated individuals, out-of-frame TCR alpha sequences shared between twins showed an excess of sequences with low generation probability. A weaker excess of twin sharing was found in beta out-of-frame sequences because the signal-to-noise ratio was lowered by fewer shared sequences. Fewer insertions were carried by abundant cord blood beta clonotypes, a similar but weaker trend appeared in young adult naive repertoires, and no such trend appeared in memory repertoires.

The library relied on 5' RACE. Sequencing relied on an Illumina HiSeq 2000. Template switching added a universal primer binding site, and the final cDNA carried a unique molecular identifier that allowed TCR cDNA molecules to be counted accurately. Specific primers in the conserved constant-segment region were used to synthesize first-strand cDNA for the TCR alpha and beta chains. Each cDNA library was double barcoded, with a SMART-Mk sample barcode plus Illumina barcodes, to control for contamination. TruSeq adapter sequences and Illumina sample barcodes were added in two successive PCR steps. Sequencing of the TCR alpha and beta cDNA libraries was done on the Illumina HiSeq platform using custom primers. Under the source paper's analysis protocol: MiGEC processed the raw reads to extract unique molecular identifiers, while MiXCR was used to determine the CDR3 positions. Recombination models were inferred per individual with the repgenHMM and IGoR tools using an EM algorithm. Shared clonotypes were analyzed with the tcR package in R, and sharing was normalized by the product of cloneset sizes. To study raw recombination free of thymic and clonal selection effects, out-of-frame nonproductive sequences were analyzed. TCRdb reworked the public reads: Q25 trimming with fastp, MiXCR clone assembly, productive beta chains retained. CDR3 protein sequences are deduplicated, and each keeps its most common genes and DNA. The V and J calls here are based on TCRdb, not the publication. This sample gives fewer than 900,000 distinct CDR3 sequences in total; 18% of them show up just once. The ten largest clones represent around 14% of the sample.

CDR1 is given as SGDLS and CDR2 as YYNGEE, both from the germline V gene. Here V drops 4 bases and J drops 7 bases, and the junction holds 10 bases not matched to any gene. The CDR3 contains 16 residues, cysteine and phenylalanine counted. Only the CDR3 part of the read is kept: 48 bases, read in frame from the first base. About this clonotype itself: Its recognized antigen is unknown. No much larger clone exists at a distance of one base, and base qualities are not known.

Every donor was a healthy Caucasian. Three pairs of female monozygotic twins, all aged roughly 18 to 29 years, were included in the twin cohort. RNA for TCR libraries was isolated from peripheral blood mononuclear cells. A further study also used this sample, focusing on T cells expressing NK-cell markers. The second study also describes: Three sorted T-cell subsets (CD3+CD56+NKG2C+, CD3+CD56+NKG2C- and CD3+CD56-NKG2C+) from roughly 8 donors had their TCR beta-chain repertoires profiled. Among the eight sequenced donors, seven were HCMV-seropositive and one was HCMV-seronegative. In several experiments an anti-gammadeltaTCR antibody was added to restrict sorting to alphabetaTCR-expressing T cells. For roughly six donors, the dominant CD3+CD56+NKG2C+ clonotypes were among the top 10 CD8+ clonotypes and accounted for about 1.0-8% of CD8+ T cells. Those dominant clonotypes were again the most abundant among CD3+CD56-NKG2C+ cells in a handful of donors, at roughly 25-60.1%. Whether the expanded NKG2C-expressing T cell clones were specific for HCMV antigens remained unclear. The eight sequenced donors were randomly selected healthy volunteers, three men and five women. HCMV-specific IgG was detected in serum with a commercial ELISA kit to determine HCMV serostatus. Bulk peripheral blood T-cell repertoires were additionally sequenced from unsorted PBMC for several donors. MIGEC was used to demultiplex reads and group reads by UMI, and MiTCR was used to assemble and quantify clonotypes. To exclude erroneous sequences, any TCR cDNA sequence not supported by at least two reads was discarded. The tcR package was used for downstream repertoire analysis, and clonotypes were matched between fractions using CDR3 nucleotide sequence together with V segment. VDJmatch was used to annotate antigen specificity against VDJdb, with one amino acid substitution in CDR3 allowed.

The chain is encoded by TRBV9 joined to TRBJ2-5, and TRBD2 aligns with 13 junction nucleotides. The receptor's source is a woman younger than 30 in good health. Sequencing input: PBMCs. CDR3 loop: CASSSQGTSGAGTQYF. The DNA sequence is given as TGTGCCAGCAGCTCACAAGGGACTAGCGGGGCCGGGACCCAGTACTTC.